One sample yielded the 3 T cell receptor beta chains listed below, sequenced in a study of blood T cells in healthy people across ages (dated by TCRdb to between 2014 and 2017). To prepare the library, 5' RACE was applied. Sequencing instrument: Illumina HiSeq 2500. A second PCR of about 7 to 12 cycles was run with a J-beta primer mix and a sample-barcoded 5' primer. The public reads were reprocessed in TCRdb via fastp at Q25 and MiXCR, keeping in-frame beta chains. A single entry per CDR3 protein holds the most common genes and DNA from its merged rows. This sample holds some 900,000 distinct CDR3 sequences; about 28% were observed only once. The top ten hold roughly 17% of the sample. The sample consisted of blood. The receptors were gathered from an elderly woman in good health.

A single count supports this clonotype. A much larger clone sits a single nucleotide away, making a read error possible. The chain has TRBV7-9 and TRBJ1-2; the D is unclear. The germline gives CDR1 SEHNR, CDR2 FQNEAQ (reference sequence). CDR3 length equals 12 residues. CDR3 amino acids: CASGLANGGYTF. CDR3 nucleotides: TGTGCCAGCGGCTTAGCAAACGGTGGCTACACCTTC.

About this clonotype itself: A read error is possible here, since a much larger clone lies one base away. This chain links TRBV9 with TRBJ2-5; possibly TRBD2 for D (6 bases). The J call is in doubt because the DNA end fits TRBJ2-7 better. Germline CDR1 is SGDLS and CDR2 is YYNGEE. The CDR3 is 13 residues long. CDR3 bases: TGTGCCAGCAGCGTAGTTAGCGGCTACGAGCAGTACTTC. Protein product: CASSVVSGYEQYF.

On this clonotype itself: At one boundary the junction diverges from the germline segment, which might be a read error. The gene calls are TRBV20-1 and TRBJ1-2; D remains unclear. Germline CDR1 reads DFQATT; CDR2 reads SNEGSKA (reference sequence). The CDR3 is 14 residues long. The CDR3 DNA reads as TGCAGTGCTAGAGATAATCCCAAGGCATATGGCTGCACCTTC. Amino acids: CSARDNPKAYGCTF.